Below, 20 T cell receptor beta chains from the same sample are listed, as sequenced in a study of shared clonotypes between healthy human individuals. Libraries were prepared by immunoSEQ multiplex PCR; TCRdb keeps only in-frame clonotypes and omits some of them. The data hold around 1,100,000 clones, with about 72% observed a single time. The specimen sequenced was memory CD4+ T cells from PBMCs. Sample subset: CD45RA-negative fraction. These receptors were taken from a man in his late teens or twenties in good health. Some clones in this sample may be carry-over from other donors' samples.

The chain carries TRBV27 and TRBJ1-2, with D perhaps matching TRBD1 (6 bases). Germline CDR1 is MNHEY and CDR2 is SMNVEV (reference sequence). This CDR3 comprises 13 residues. Trimming took off 3 bases at V and 4 bases at J, with 9 bases between the two ends. DNA for the CDR3: TGTGCCAGCAGTTTCCCACAGGGCTATGGCTACACCTTC. The encoded protein is CASSFPQGYGYTF.

This clone occurred many times. This chain connects TRBV27 to TRBJ1-5; TRBD1 agrees at 10 bases. Trimming cost V 6 bases and J 2 bases; bases outside gene matches: 4. This CDR3 comprises 15 residues. CDR1 MNHEY and CDR2 SMNVEV come from the germline V gene (reference sequence). The chain's CDR3 is CASRPGTGGNQPQHF. The CDR3, as DNA: TGTGCCAGCAGGCCCGGGACAGGGGGCAATCAGCCCCAGCATTTT.

The V and J genes are TRBV7-9 and TRBJ1-4, with TRBD1 identical over 8 bases. The CDR3 loop spans 14 amino acids. J lost 7 bases, V lost 5 bases, and 6 bases had no gene match. The germline gives CDR1 SEHNR, CDR2 FQNEAQ (reference sequence). CDR3 sequence: CASSLTGQAEKLFF. CDR3 nucleotides: TGTGCCAGCAGCCTAACGGGACAGGCTGAAAAACTGTTTTTT.

The chain is built from TRBV5-6 and TRBJ2-7, with 7 positions matching TRBD2. Trimming cost V 4 bases and J 7 bases; bases outside gene matches: 8. Germline values: CDR1 SGHDT, CDR2 YYEEEE. The CDR3 consists of 13 residues. The CDR3 loop reads CASSRTPGREQYF. The CDR3, as DNA: TGTGCCAGCAGCCGCACCCCCGGGAGGGAGCAGTACTTC. The whole variable domain, remainder taken from reference TRBV5-6 and TRBJ2-7, is DAGVTQSPTHLIKTRGQQVTLRCSPKSGHDTVSWYQQALGQGPQFIFQYYEEEERQRGNFPDRFSGHQFPNYSSELNVNALLLGDSALYLCASSRTPGREQYFGPGTRLTVT.

The CDR3 DNA reads TGTGCCAGCAGCTTATTAGCGGGAGGATCCTACGAGCAGTACTTC. Amino acid sequence: CASSLLAGGSYEQYF. The chain employs TRBV7-9 and TRBJ2-7, with TRBD2 matching 10 bases. This CDR3 comprises 15 residues. Germline V gene lookup returns CDR1 SEHNR and CDR2 FQNEAQ (reference sequence). Trimming at V came to 2 bases and at J to 1 base, leaving 2 bases not matched to a gene.

This chain connects TRBV5-4 to TRBJ2-5; 9 bases fit TRBD1. This CDR3 spans 15 amino acids. The trim removed 4 bases at V and 0 bases at J, leaving 4 bases unmatched. The germline CDR1 and CDR2 sequences are SGHNT and YYREEE (reference sequence). In nucleotides, the CDR3 is TGTGCCAGCAGCCAAGGACAGGGGTACCAAGAGACCCAGTACTTC. Its protein is CASSQGQGYQETQYF. The full variable domain, completed using reference TRBV5-4 and TRBJ2-5, is ETGVTQSPTHLIKTRGQQVTLRCSSQSGHNTVSWYQQALGQGPQFIFQYYREEENGRGNFPPRFSGLQFPNYSSELNVNALELDDSALYLCASSQGQGYQETQYFGPGTRLLVL.

A remark on this clone: Distinct nucleotide sequences in the sample also encode this CDR3. The chain recombines TRBV27 with TRBJ2-2; D remains ambiguous. The germline V gene encodes CDR1 MNHEY and CDR2 SMNVEV (reference sequence). The CDR3 sequence is 13 residues long. V was clipped by 3 bases and J by 3 bases, with 5 bases between them. DNA of the CDR3: TGTGCCAGCAGTTTCTTAGACACCGGGGAGCTGTTTTTT. Protein sequence: CASSFLDTGELFF.

This chain links TRBV6-6 with TRBJ1-3, with a possible D match to TRBD1 (5 bases). The CDR3 is 14 residues long. CDR1 MNHNY and CDR2 SVGAGI come from the germline V gene (reference sequence). V lost 4 bases to trimming and J lost 4 bases, with 11 bases between them. The CDR3 DNA reads as TGTGCCAGCAGTTCCGGGACTCCCGGAAACACCATATATTTT. It specifies CASSSGTPGNTIYF.

This clone showed up just a few times. The chain is built from TRBV9 and TRBJ2-5; D ambiguous. Germline CDR1 and CDR2: SGDLS and YYNGEE. The CDR3 spans 14 residues. With 4 bases removed from V and 3 bases from J, the gap between germline ends came to 13 bases. The CDR3 DNA reads TGTGCCAGCAGCCGCTACAGTCCGGAAGAGACCCAGTACTTC. It specifies CASSRYSPEETQYF.

This clone was recorded a few times. The chain carries TRBV18 and TRBJ1-1; no clear D gene. Germline loops: CDR1 KGHSH, CDR2 LQKENI. This CDR3 comprises 12 residues. Between the trimmed V and J ends, which lost 5 bases and 8 bases, there was a span of 12 bases. CDR3 loop: CASSTGSPEAFF. The CDR3, as DNA: TGTGCCAGCTCAACTGGTTCCCCAGAAGCTTTCTTT.

The rearrangement uses TRBV5-1 and TRBJ1-3; TRBD1 matches 9 bases. Germline V lookup: CDR1 SGHRS, CDR2 YFSETQ. V trimming: 4 bases; J trimming: 2 bases; junction bases outside the gene matches: 4. CDR3 size: 15 residues. The CDR3 region is CASSAGTGTGNTIYF. CDR3 bases: TGCGCCAGCAGCGCCGGGACAGGGACTGGAAACACCATATATTTT.

The chain employs TRBV30 and TRBJ1-1, with 7 bases matching TRBD1. CDR3 length: 15 residues. The germline V gene encodes CDR1 GTSNPN and CDR2 SVGIG (reference sequence). With V trimmed by 2 bases and J by 4 bases, 10 bases remained unmatched. The CDR3 loop reads CAWSLRTGGGTEAFF. The CDR3 DNA is TGTGCCTGGAGTCTCAGGACAGGCGGTGGCACTGAAGCTTTCTTT. Supplemented by reference TRBV30 and TRBJ1-1, the full variable domain reads SQTIHQWPATLVQPVGSPLSLECTVEGTSNPNLYWYRQAAGRGLQLLFYSVGIGQISSEVPQNLSASRPQDRQFILSSKKLLLSDSGFYLCAWSLRTGGGTEAFFGQGTRLTVV.

The V call is TRBV6-1, the J call TRBJ2-3, with unresolved D. The CDR3 has 16 amino acids. Trimming removed 4 bases from V and 1 base from J, with 15 bases in between. Germline CDR1 is MNHNS and CDR2 is SASEGT. The CDR3 sequence: CASSGSPSSRTDTQYF. The CDR3 coding sequence is TGTGCCAGCAGTGGATCGCCCAGCAGCCGCACAGATACGCAGTATTTT.

This chain links TRBV7-2 with TRBJ2-1; 8 nucleotides match TRBD1. The CDR3 extends over 12 amino acids. Per germline, CDR1 SGHTA and CDR2 FQGNSA. The junction had 1 base not matched to a gene; V was cut back by 5 bases and J by 7 bases. CDR3 sequence (DNA): TGTGCCAGCAGCACAGGGGGGAATGAGCAGTTCTTC. This codes for CASSTGGNEQFF.

This sequence joins TRBV7-3 and TRBJ1-1; D ambiguous. CDR1 is SGHTA, CDR2 FQGTGA, per germline. Trimming removed 0 bases at V and 4 bases at J, with 3 bases between. CDR3 length: 12 amino acids. CDR3 amino acids: CASSLTSTEAFF. CDR3 nucleotide sequence: TGTGCCAGCAGCTTAACTTCCACTGAAGCTTTCTTT. The full variable domain, rest sourced from reference TRBV7-3 and TRBJ1-1, is GAGVSQTPSNKVTEKGKYVELRCDPISGHTALYWYRQSLGQGPEFLIYFQGTGAADDSGLPNDRFFAVRPEGSVSTLKIQRTERGDSAVYLCASSLTSTEAFFGQGTRLTVV.

V gene TRBV29-1 combines with J gene TRBJ2-3, with D unresolved. The germline CDR1 and CDR2 sequences are SQVTM and ANQGSEA. CDR3 length: 13 residues. V was shortened by 2 bases and J by 2 bases, with 8 bases between the two germline ends. The CDR3 sequence is CSVETGITDTQYF. CDR3 bases: TGCAGCGTTGAAACTGGAATCACAGATACGCAGTATTTT.

DNA of the CDR3: TGTGCCAGCAGCCCCTTCGGGGTCGGCTACACCTTC. Translating it yields CASSPFGVGYTF. The chain links TRBV14 to TRBJ1-2; D gene unclear. Trimming took 4 bases from V and 8 from J, leaving 11 bases between them. Germline CDR1 SGHDN, CDR2 FVKESK. The CDR3 has 12 amino acids.

The chain is built from TRBV11-1 and TRBJ2-3, with D possibly matching TRBD2 (6 bases). Looked up from germline, CDR1 is SGHAT and CDR2 is FQDESV (reference sequence). The length of the CDR3 is 16 residues. V was shortened by 2 bases and J by 2 bases, with 14 bases between the two germline ends. The CDR3, as DNA: TGTGCCAGCAGCTTATGGGACGGGAGCTCCACAGATACGCAGTATTTT. It yields the protein CASSLWDGSSTDTQYF.

The chain joins TRBV29-1 to TRBJ2-3, with 14 bases aligning to TRBD2. With V trimmed by 7 bases and J by 0 bases, 3 bases remained unmatched. CDR3 length equals 15 residues. The V gene's germline CDR1 is SQVTM and CDR2 ANQGSEA. The CDR3 DNA reads as TGCAGCGCTGGGACTAGCGGGGGAAGCACAGATACGCAGTATTTT. Translated, it gives CSAGTSGGSTDTQYF.

The chain recombines TRBV2 with TRBJ2-3; TRBD2 aligns across 7 bases. The germline V gene encodes CDR1 SNHLY and CDR2 FYNNEI. Trimming at V came to 2 bases and at J to 3 bases, leaving 5 bases not matched to a gene. This CDR3 is built from 15 residues. For the CDR3, the DNA is TGTGCCAGCAGTGAAACGGGAGGTACAACAGATACGCAGTATTTT. Translating it yields CASSETGGTTDTQYF.